Detailed here is one T cell receptor (beta chain). Distinct nucleotide sequences in the sample also encode this CDR3. This sample was taken from a study of blood T cell repertoires in COVID-19. The CDR3 consists of 15 residues. The J segment lost 5 bases and the V segment lost 6 bases, leaving 8 bases of the junction unmatched. Germline V gene data show CDR1 as LGHDT and CDR2 as YNNKEL (reference sequence). Authors' analysis steps: Scientists estimated how many nucleated cells there were by amplifying reference gene primers. The method was immunoSEQ multiplex PCR; TCRdb's version includes in-frame clones alone and lacks a portion of them. V and J calls and clone size are those listed in that table; D and trimming were worked out from the DNA. Among about 240,000 clones listed, approximately 78% were seen once.

The genes are TRBV3-1 (or the pseudogene TRBV3-2) and TRBJ2-1; 9 bases are a match to TRBD2. Material: peripheral blood. The receptor comes from a woman aged 60-75 years with active or convalescent COVID-19. Here the CDR3 DNA reads TGTGCCAGCAGTTATAGCGGGGGAGCGAACAATGAGCAGTTCTTC. Residues: CASSYSGGANNEQFF.